What follows is one TCR beta chain and its context. Its cognate antigen has yet to be identified. Coverage ceases 3 residues before the CDR3 finishes, and the germline J gene fills in the end. The data were taken from a study of Tregs in tolerant kidney transplant recipients (dated 2019 in TCRdb). In the study overall: The study used TCRbeta sequencing to identify donor-specific regulatory T cells before combined kidney and bone marrow transplantation, then tracked those cells after transplant.

For TCRbeta CDR3 sequencing, genomic DNA was extracted from sorted cells using the QIAGEN DNeasy Blood and Tissue Kit. High-throughput TCRbeta CDR3 sequencing was carried out commercially through immunoSEQ, with PCR amplification with bias correction and internal controls included. Per the original workflow: Unique productive TCRbeta sequences were defined by CDR3 nucleotide sequence where primers matched, and otherwise by CDR3 amino acid sequence together with Vbeta and Jbeta genes. Sorting error was corrected by removing sequences shared between sorted populations at a frequency ratio of 2:1 or less, and the remaining shared sequences were assigned to the higher population. A sequence was defined as donor-reactive if the sequence was expanded at least 5-fold in CFSE-low cells compared with unstimulated cells and had a frequency of at least 0.01% in CFSE-low cells. Jensen-Shannon divergence calculated on the top 100 TCRbeta sequences ranked by frequency was used to measure repertoire divergence. For samples with multiple sequencing runs, sorting error was corrected in each run separately before the runs were combined. TCRdb holds this immuneACCESS table with in-frame rearrangements only. Some clones are missing; in checked studies, unresolved V genes explain under half, and the rest has no known cause. The V and J calls and clone size are taken from that table; D and trimming were inferred from the DNA. The table for this sample lists 2,500 or so clones. The top ten hold around 41% of the sample.

General study outcomes and caveats: In tolerant patients, donor-specific Tregs expanded more than Tregs overall, which suggests antigen-driven rather than nonspecific expansion. The study was constrained by small patient numbers, and validation of the findings is required in larger populations and under other immunosuppression protocols. Expanding Tregs with activated donor B cells appeared to identify the most biologically relevant and donor-specific TCRbeta repertoire. PCR primers changed over time for some patients, so nucleotide-level comparison across those patients' samples was not possible. Biological reproducibility was not directly assessed, although technical replication error appeared to be minimal.

The time point label for this specimen denotes: 6 months after combined kidney and bone marrow transplant. The transplants used related donors along with nonmyeloablative bone marrow transplantation, and in the human trials mixed chimerism was transient. Thawed PBMCs were FACS-sorted into unstimulated Tregs (CD4+CD25+CD127-), CD4+ non-Tregs (CD4+CD25-), CD4 cells and CD8 cells. A few combined kidney and bone marrow transplant recipients from the ITN036ST trial were included as patients, and samples were available only from these trial subjects. Healthy control blood was processed by Ficoll density gradient to PBMCs and cryopreserved; patient PBMCs were collected before and after transplant. From the cysteine through the phenylalanine, the CDR3 covers 13 amino acids. Shown are 30 bases from within the CDR3, in frame from base 1. The germline V gene (reference sequence) supplies CDR1 LNHDA and CDR2 SQIVND. V lost 8 bases and J lost 0 bases, and the count of bases not matched to a germline gene is 3.

The source was CD8+ T cells from blood (PBMCs), collected 6 months after the transplant. The receptor's source is a human patient who received a combined kidney and bone marrow transplant. After a transplant, some T cells may be of graft donor origin. The chain uses TRBV19 and TRBJ2-7; a stretch of 8 junction bases matches TRBD1. Incomplete CDR3 DNA: TGTGCCAGTTCGGACAGGGACTCCTACGAG. Its protein reads: CASSDRDSYE. The CDR3 in full is CASSDRDSYEQYF.